Below, 18 T cell receptor beta chains from the same sample are listed, as sequenced in a study of T cell responses to AZD1222 COVID-19 vaccine. TCRdb's table, derived via immunoSEQ multiplex PCR, lists solely in-frame clones and lacks some. The data contain 90,000 to 130,000 clones, 80% to 95% of them singletons. Source: peripheral blood, taken on day 0 of AZD1222 vaccination. All receptors come from an adult in good health.

The V call is TRBV3-1 (or the pseudogene TRBV3-2), the J call TRBJ2-3; a possible D gene is TRBD2 (6 bases). V lost 2 bases, J lost 2 bases, and 14 bases lay in between. CDR3 length equals 16 residues. Germline lookup yields CDR1 LGHDT and CDR2 YNNKEL (reference sequence). The CDR3 loop is CASSQKKRAYTDTQYF. The CDR3 DNA reads TGTGCCAGCAGCCAAAAAAAGCGGGCCTACACAGATACGCAGTATTTT.

The chain couples TRBV9 to TRBJ1-6; 8 bases are a match to TRBD1. J gave up 9 bases and V 4 bases, and 9 bases lay outside the gene matches. Germline-derived CDR1 and CDR2 are SGDLS and YYNGEE. The CDR3 extends over 15 amino acids. CDR3 sequence (DNA): TGTGCCAGCAGCCATGGGGGACAGGAGATTTCACCCCTCCACTTT. Its translation is CASSHGGQEISPLHF.

CDR3 coding DNA: TGTGCCAGCAGTATGACAGGGGAGATTAACTATGGCTACACCTTC. This encodes CASSMTGEINYGYTF. The J gene is TRBJ1-2, the V gene TRBV28; 8 bases line up with TRBD1. This CDR3 comprises 15 residues. Germline V gene data show CDR1 as MDHEN and CDR2 as SYDVKM. V lost 5 bases and J lost 1; bases outside the gene matches: 6.

The rearrangement joins TRBV12-3 or TRBV12-4 to TRBJ1-2; 10 nucleotides agree with TRBD1. The CDR3 runs 13 residues. J lost 4 bases, V lost 5 bases, and 1 base had no gene match. The CDR3 sequence: CASSRTGGYGYTF. The CDR3 nucleotides read TGTGCCAGCAGTCGGACAGGGGGCTATGGCTACACCTTC.

The genes are TRBV12-3 or TRBV12-4 and TRBJ1-5, with 8 bases matching TRBD1. The CDR3 totals 12 residues. The junction had 2 bases not matched to a gene; V was cut back by 6 bases and J by 7 bases. In DNA, the CDR3 is TGTGCCAGCAGCAGACAGGGGCAGCCCCAGCATTTT. Encoded protein: CASSRQGQPQHF.

The chain employs TRBV28 and TRBJ2-2; 7 bases map to TRBD1. With V trimmed by 8 bases and J by 5 bases, 11 bases remained unmatched. The CDR3 sequence is 15 residues long. From germline, CDR1 is MDHEN and CDR2 SYDVKM. CDR3 in DNA: TGTGCCAGCGCCCTGATGAGGGGGCAAACCGGGGAGCTGTTTTTT. Translating gives CASALMRGQTGELFF.

This clone was recorded only once. The rearrangement uses TRBV7-7 and TRBJ1-2, with D possibly being TRBD1 (6 bases). CDR1 is SSHAT and CDR2 is FNYEAQ in the germline V gene (reference sequence). The V end lost 4 bases, the J end lost 6 bases, and 12 bases lay between the germline ends. CDR3 length: 13 amino acids. The CDR3 reads CASSYFGTNGYTF. For the CDR3, the DNA is TGTGCCAGCAGCTACTTCGGGACAAATGGCTACACCTTC.

The genes are TRBV6-1 and TRBJ2-1; 13 bases map to TRBD2. CDR3 size: 16 residues. V lost 5 bases to trimming and J lost 4 bases; unmatched junction nucleotides: 5. Germline loops: CDR1 MNHNS, CDR2 SASEGT. In DNA form, the CDR3 reads TGTGCCAGCAGTAAAGGACTAGCGGGGGCTTACAATGAGCAGTTCTTC. This translates into CASSKGLAGAYNEQFF.

The chain recombines TRBV10-3 with TRBJ1-1; D is uncertain. The CDR3 is made up of 12 amino acids. Germline CDR1 ENHRY, CDR2 SYGVKD. Trimming removed 0 bases from V and 5 bases from J, with 4 bases in between. The CDR3 reads CAISESPTEAFF. The CDR3 DNA follows: TGTGCCATCAGTGAGTCACCTACTGAAGCTTTCTTT.

The chain is built from TRBV27 and TRBJ2-2; either TRBD1 or TRBD2 may supply D (5 bases each). Per germline, CDR1 MNHEY and CDR2 SMNVEV (reference sequence). There are 14 residues in the CDR3. Trimming stripped 8 bases from V and 8 bases from J, with 18 bases between. The CDR3 bases are TGTGCCAGCGCTTCTGGGACCGCAACAGGGGAGCTGTTTTTT. Translating it yields CASASGTATGELFF.

The rearrangement links TRBV12-3 or TRBV12-4 to TRBJ2-7, with a weak D call TRBD1 (5 bases). CDR3 length equals 11 residues. V was clipped by 5 bases and J by 11 bases, with 13 bases between them. CDR3 sequence (DNA): TGTGCCAGCAGTCCCGGACAAGTGAAGTACTTC. Residues: CASSPGQVKYF.

V usage is TRBV5-1 and J usage is TRBJ2-6; D might be TRBD1 (6 bases). Germline V CDR1 and CDR2: SGHRS, YFSETQ. This CDR3 is built from 16 residues. V lost 3 bases to trimming and J lost 0 bases, with 10 bases between them. In nucleotides, the CDR3 is TGCGCCAGCAGCTCCAGGGGCCGCTCTGGGGCCAACGTCCTGACTTTC. Protein: CASSSRGRSGANVLTF. Full variable domain (remainder filled in from reference TRBV5-1 and TRBJ2-6): KAGVTQTPRYLIKTRGQQVTLSCSPISGHRSVSWYQQTPGQGLQFLFEYFSETQRNKGNFPGRFSGRQFSNSRSEMNVSTLELGDSALYLCASSSRGRSGANVLTFGAGSRLTVL.

V is TRBV7-3 and J is TRBJ2-7; D unclear. The germline V gene has CDR1 SGHTA and CDR2 FQGTGA. The CDR3 has 16 residues. V was shortened by 1 base and J by 3 bases, with 16 bases between the two germline ends. The CDR3 region has the DNA TGTGCCAGCAGCTTAAAGCGCGGTTGTAAGTACTACGAGCAGTACTTC. This codes for CASSLKRGCKYYEQYF.

This clone was recorded once. The V call is TRBV7-9, the J call TRBJ2-1; D might be TRBD2 (6 bases). Trimming took off 1 base at V and 9 bases at J, with 10 bases between the two ends. Germline V gene sequence: CDR1 SEHNR, CDR2 FQNEAQ (reference sequence). CDR3 length: 13 amino acids. CDR3: CASSLVAGSEQFF. The CDR3 DNA follows: TGTGCCAGCAGCTTAGTGGCGGGGAGTGAGCAGTTCTTC.

This rearrangement joins TRBV9 to TRBJ1-1; the D gene is possibly TRBD1 (5 bases). The CDR3 loop spans 14 amino acids. The ends were cut back, 4 bases at V and 2 bases at J, with 12 bases in the middle. Germline CDR1 SGDLS, CDR2 YYNGEE. CDR3 nucleotides: TGTGCCAGCAGCCCCCCGTGGGACAACACTGAAGCTTTCTTT. Residues: CASSPPWDNTEAFF.

This chain joins TRBV11-2 and TRBJ2-5, with D perhaps matching TRBD1 (6 bases). Trimming cost V 3 bases and J 5 bases, with 19 bases left between them. Germline V gives CDR1 SGHAT, CDR2 FQNNGV. The CDR3 loop spans 16 amino acids. CDR3 loop: CASSFTGWVAGETQYF. CDR3 nucleotide sequence: TGTGCCAGCAGCTTTACAGGGTGGGTTGCCGGGGAGACCCAGTACTTC.

J is TRBJ2-1 and V is TRBV15, with 10 bases identical to TRBD2. Germline V gives CDR1 LNHNV, CDR2 YYDKDF (reference sequence). CDR3 length: 16 amino acids. Losses at the gene ends were 0 bases for V and 5 bases for J; bases not matched to a gene: 4. The CDR3 sequence: CATSRDLSGGDNEQFF. DNA of the CDR3: TGTGCCACCAGCAGAGATTTGAGCGGGGGGGACAATGAGCAGTTCTTC.

This sequence joins TRBV18 and TRBJ2-1; weak D call: TRBD1 (6 bases). Germline-derived CDR1 and CDR2 are KGHSH and LQKENI. Trimming removed 4 bases from V and 7 bases from J, with 14 bases in between. The CDR3 totals 14 residues. The CDR3 sequence is CASSHYHRDNEQFF. DNA for the CDR3: TGTGCCAGCTCACACTATCACAGGGATAATGAGCAGTTCTTC.